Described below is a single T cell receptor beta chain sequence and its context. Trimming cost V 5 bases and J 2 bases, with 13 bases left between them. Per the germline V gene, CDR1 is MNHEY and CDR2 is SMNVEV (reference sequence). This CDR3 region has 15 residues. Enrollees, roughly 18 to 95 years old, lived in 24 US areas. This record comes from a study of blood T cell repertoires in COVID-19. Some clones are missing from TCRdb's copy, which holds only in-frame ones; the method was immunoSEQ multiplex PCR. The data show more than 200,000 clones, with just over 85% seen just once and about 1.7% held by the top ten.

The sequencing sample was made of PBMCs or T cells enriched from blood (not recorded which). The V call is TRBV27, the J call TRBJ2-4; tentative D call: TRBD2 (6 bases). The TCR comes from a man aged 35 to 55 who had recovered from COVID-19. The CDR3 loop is CASSPWRGPKNIQYF. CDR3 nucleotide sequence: TGTGCCAGCAGTCCTTGGAGGGGACCCAAAAACATTCAGTACTTC.